This TCR beta chain was found in a study of cytomegalovirus exposure and HLA in healthy donors (dated by TCRdb to about 2017). Describing the broader study: According to a later analysis, the roughly 120 validation repertoires were produced on the same platform as the approximately 610 repertoires of the first cohort. The study aimed to test whether cataloging public T cell receptors could reveal signatures of past pathogen exposure. Besides the first cohort of approximately 710 subjects, a separate validation cohort made up of 120 different subjects was used. The study combined high-throughput TCR immunosequencing, statistical association of individual TCRs with disease status, and machine learning to predict cytomegalovirus infection status.

The donors were included in the validation cohort of approximately 130 subjects, a group kept apart from the approximately 650-subject first cohort. CDR1 and CDR2, looked up from the germline V gene, are SGDLS and YYNGEE. Cut back by 3 bases and 3 bases, the V and J ends lie 10 bases apart. The CDR3 covers 14 residues, taking in both the cysteine and the phenylalanine. Only CDR3 DNA is held: 42 bases, read in frame from base 1. Note on this clone: The target of this receptor is not known. Base qualities are missing; no much larger clone stands one base away.

The paper's findings and limits, for the study overall: In vitro tests confirmed that a few of the cytomegalovirus-associated TCR beta chains recognize cytomegalovirus antigens. The authors suggested that the approach could potentially be generalized to other disease states and immunological phenotypes. Most TCR sequences were observed very rarely across donors, whereas some public TCRs were present in many individuals. A later analysis found that TCRs clustered in the first cohort also tended to co-occur in the roughly 110 validation repertoires, with approximately 95% of cluster scores above 0. The classifier was reported to diagnose cytomegalovirus status with high specificity and sensitivity in both the original cohort and the validation cohort. The study listed 150 to 200 TCR beta chains as associated with cytomegalovirus. The validation cohort had no HLA typing available for a later analysis, so co-occurrence within that cohort was assessed over all 120 or so repertoires.

The method behind the library was the immunoSEQ multiplex PCR assay. Per the source publication's procedure: To diagnose cytomegalovirus status from the catalog of TCR beta chain sequences, a statistical classification framework was built. Not all clones reach the TCRdb copy of this immuneACCESS table, which keeps in-frame sequences only. Checked studies attribute under half of the gap to unresolved V genes and leave the rest unexplained. The V and J calls and clone size come from that table; D and trimming were worked out from the DNA. Within this sample are under 95,000 clones, with roughly 93% of them counted one time only. Approximately 2% of the sample is in the top ten clones.

The rearranged segments are TRBV9 and TRBJ2-1; possibly the D gene is TRBD1, per 5 matching bases. The sample taken for sequencing was PBMCs. This receptor was obtained from a man aged 25 to 40 in good health and CMV-seronegative. The CDR3 region has the sequence CASSEVDSYNEQFF. The nucleotide sequence reads TGTGCCAGCAGCGAGGTAGACAGCTACAATGAGCAGTTCTTC.